The entry below describes one T cell receptor (beta chain). What it binds is unknown. These data come from a study of T cell responses to AZD1222 COVID-19 vaccine. Study-wide results and limits: At 160-218 and 743-854, vaccine-associated CD4 TCRs were dominant, and they spanned spike. The reported proportion of spike-specific TCRs targeting unmutated variant regions was nearly half.

Both about-4-week and about-12-week second-dose recipients were combined. Here immunoSEQ multiplex PCR was the method, and the copy in TCRdb shows in-frame clones only, minus some. The repertoire holds 90,000 to 150,000 clones, with around 86% as singletons. CDR3 size: 12 residues. Germline lookup yields CDR1 SGHNT and CDR2 YYREEE (reference sequence). V was shortened by 3 bases and J by 3 bases, with 3 bases between the two germline ends. The specimen was peripheral blood, collected 28 days after the second AZD1222 dose. The clonotype comes from an adult who received the AZD1222 COVID-19 vaccine. The rearrangement links TRBV5-4 to TRBJ1-4; D unclear. The CDR3 sequence: CASSSPNEKLFF. Here the CDR3 DNA reads TGTGCCAGCAGCTCCCCTAATGAAAAACTGTTTTTT. The full variable domain, with the rest looked up from reference TRBV5-4 and TRBJ1-4, is ETGVTQSPTHLIKTRGQQVTLRCSSQSGHNTVSWYQQALGQGPQFIFQYYREEENGRGNFPPRFSGLQFPNYSSELNVNALELDDSALYLCASSSPNEKLFFGSGTQLSVL.